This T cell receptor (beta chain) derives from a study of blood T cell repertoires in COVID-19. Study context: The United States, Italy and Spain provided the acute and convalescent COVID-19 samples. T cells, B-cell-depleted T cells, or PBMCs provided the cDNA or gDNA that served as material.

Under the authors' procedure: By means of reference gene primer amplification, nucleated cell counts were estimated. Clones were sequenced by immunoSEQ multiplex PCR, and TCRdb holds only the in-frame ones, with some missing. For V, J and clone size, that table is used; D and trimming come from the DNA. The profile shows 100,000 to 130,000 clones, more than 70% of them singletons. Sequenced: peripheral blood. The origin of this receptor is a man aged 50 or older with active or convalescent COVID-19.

Here the CDR3 DNA reads TGTGCCAGCAGTTATAGCCCCCTTAATTCACCCCTCCACTTT. It specifies CASSYSPLNSPLHF. The rearrangement links TRBV6-5 to TRBJ1-6; D gene uncertain. The CDR3 spans 14 residues. Trimming left V 3 bases short and J 6 bases short, with 9 bases between. Germline V gene lookup returns CDR1 MNHEY and CDR2 SVGAGI.